Below are 28 T cell receptor beta chains sequenced from a single sample in a study of yellow fever vaccine responses in identical twins. Using its own MiXCR run on the RT-PCR reads, TCRdb lists one record per CDR3 protein. The sample has 2,400 or so distinct CDR3 sequences, over 75% seen once. This specimen was T cells from blood (PBMCs), unsorted or a sorted subset (not recorded which), taken before or after yellow fever vaccination (not recorded which). These TCRs come from a woman aged 18-29 years who received the yellow fever vaccine.

The rearrangement joins TRBV10-1 to TRBJ2-7; 8 bases are shared with TRBD1. V shed 5 bases and J 2 bases; nucleotides not matched to a gene: 14. The CDR3 runs 17 residues. Germline V CDR1 and CDR2: WNHNN, SYGVQD (reference sequence). CDR3 DNA: TGCGCCAGCAGTTATATGCCCTGGGACAGGAAAACCTACGAGCAGTACTTC. This encodes CASSYMPWDRKTYEQYF.

This clonotype was seen more than once but under ten times. The V call is TRBV7-2, the J call TRBJ2-3; D gene uncertain. V lost 3 bases and J 0 bases, leaving 7 bases between the germline ends. Germline V gene data show CDR1 as SGHTA and CDR2 as FQGNSA. The CDR3 sequence is 14 residues long. CDR3: CASSFRPSTDTQYF. In DNA, the CDR3 is TGTGCCAGCAGCTTCCGTCCCAGCACAGATACGCAGTATTTT.

The V and J genes are TRBV3-1 and TRBJ1-1; weak D call: TRBD1 (6 bases). The CDR3 contains 15 residues. Trimming shortened V by 4 bases and J by 0 bases, and 12 bases separated the two germline ends. Germline V gives CDR1 LGHDT, CDR2 YNNKEL (reference sequence). CDR3 coding DNA: TGTGCCAGCAGCCGCGCCAGGGGTCTGAACACTGAAGCTTTCTTT. The encoded protein is CASSRARGLNTEAFF.

V usage is TRBV2 and J usage is TRBJ2-1; the D gene is possibly TRBD1 (6 bases). The germline V gene encodes CDR1 SNHLY and CDR2 FYNNEI. The CDR3 totals 15 residues. V was pared by 4 bases and J by 7 bases, with 17 bases between. This CDR3 reads CASSGGDRRINEQFF. The DNA of the CDR3 is TGTGCCAGCAGTGGTGGAGACAGGAGGATAAATGAGCAGTTCTTC.

This clonotype was detected only once. The V and J genes are TRBV2 and TRBJ2-7, with 10 bases lining up with TRBD2. The CDR3 loop spans 13 amino acids. The V and J ends lost 7 bases and 2 bases, in that order; junction bases with no gene match: 2. In germline, CDR1 is SNHLY, CDR2 FYNNEI. The CDR3 DNA reads as TGTGCCAGCAAAACTAGCGGGACCTACGAGCAGTACTTC. Protein product: CASKTSGTYEQYF.

The V call is TRBV3-1, the J call TRBJ1-2; D is undetermined. This CDR3 is 13 amino acids long. Trimming took 1 base from V and 2 from J, leaving 5 bases between them. Germline CDR1 is LGHDT and CDR2 is YNNKEL (reference sequence). This CDR3 reads CASSQGANYGYTF. The CDR3 DNA reads TGTGCCAGCAGCCAAGGAGCGAACTATGGCTACACCTTC.

This clonotype was counted once. This chain joins TRBV2 and TRBJ2-2; D is perhaps TRBD1 or TRBD2 (6 bases each). Trimming stripped 11 bases from V and 1 base from J, with 14 bases between. The CDR3 contains 14 residues. Germline V gene sequence: CDR1 SNHLY, CDR2 FYNNEI. CDR3: CACEGGRNTGELFF. The CDR3 nucleotides read TGTGCCTGCGAAGGGGGGCGGAACACCGGGGAGCTGTTTTTT.

The chain is built from TRBV12-3 or TRBV12-4 and TRBJ2-2, with 10 bases identical to TRBD1. This CDR3 contains 14 residues. After removal of 5 bases from V and 4 bases from J, the junction contained 1 base not matched to a gene. CDR3 sequence: CASSRQGATGELFF. The CDR3 DNA reads TGTGCCAGCAGTCGACAGGGGGCCACCGGGGAGCTGTTTTTT.

This chain links TRBV9 with TRBJ2-1; a weak D match, TRBD2 (6 bases). CDR3 length equals 15 residues. V lost 3 bases and J lost 4, with 14 bases in between. The germline CDR1 and CDR2 sequences are SGDLS and YYNGEE. Here the CDR3 reads CASSGTGTLYNEQFF. CDR3 in DNA: TGTGCCAGCAGCGGCACCGGGACTTTATACAATGAGCAGTTCTTC.

The chain employs TRBV29-1 and TRBJ1-2, with D possibly matching TRBD1 (5 bases). This CDR3 has 15 amino acids. The V end lost 4 bases, the J end lost 8 bases, and 23 bases lay between the germline ends. Germline V lookup: CDR1 SQVTM, CDR2 ANQGSEA. The CDR3 protein is CSVVPAGGTMGGYTF. In DNA form, the CDR3 reads TGCAGCGTTGTCCCGGCCGGTGGGACTATGGGCGGCTACACCTTC.

A few counts support this clonotype. The rearrangement links TRBV7-2 to TRBJ1-1, with unresolved D. The V gene's germline CDR1 is SGHTA and CDR2 FQGNSA. There are 12 residues in the CDR3. Deletions cut 3 bases from V and 7 bases from J, with 9 bases between. The CDR3 sequence is CASSFLSSEAFF. Here the CDR3 DNA reads TGTGCCAGCAGCTTTTTGTCCAGTGAAGCTTTCTTT.

This clonotype rates as large. J is TRBJ1-1 and V is TRBV15; 7 bases map to TRBD1. The J segment lost 7 bases and the V segment lost 3 bases, leaving 2 bases of the junction unmatched. This CDR3 region has 12 residues. Germline V gene data show CDR1 as LNHNV and CDR2 as YYDKDF (reference sequence). The CDR3 DNA reads as TGTGCCACCAGCAGGAGGGACAGTGAAGCTTTCTTT. Residues: CATSRRDSEAFF.

The chain employs TRBV15 and TRBJ2-1; 7 nucleotides match TRBD2. Germline CDR1 and CDR2: LNHNV and YYDKDF (reference sequence). This CDR3 is built from 18 residues. Trimming took 3 bases from V and 2 from J; bases not matched to a gene: 13. CDR3 DNA: TGTGCCACCAGCAGTACTATTGTCGCTAGCGGTCCCTACAATGAGCAGTTCTTC. Protein product: CATSSTIVASGPYNEQFF.

This clonotype was recorded a few times. This sequence joins TRBV2 and TRBJ1-2, with unresolved D. Germline assignment: CDR1 SNHLY and CDR2 FYNNEI. The CDR3 has 11 residues. V was trimmed by 3 bases and J by 9 bases, leaving 8 bases between them. The CDR3: CASSDLSSYTF. CDR3 bases: TGTGCCAGCAGTGATCTCAGTAGCTACACCTTC.

This clonotype was recorded only once. The rearrangement links TRBV7-9 to TRBJ2-1, with D unresolved. The CDR3 totals 12 residues. Germline V gene lookup returns CDR1 SEHNR and CDR2 FQNEAQ (reference sequence). V was cut by 5 bases and J by 9 bases, with 11 bases left in between. The CDR3 DNA is TGTGCCAGCAGCCTTCAGTCCCTTGAGCAGTTCTTC. This codes for CASSLQSLEQFF.

V and J are TRBV6-5 and TRBJ1-2; no clear D gene. In germline, CDR1 is MNHEY, CDR2 SVGAGI. Trimming removed 0 bases at V and 0 bases at J, with 8 bases between. This CDR3 is built from 15 residues. CDR3 in DNA: TGTGCCAGCAGTTACTCGGCACTACCTAACTATGGCTACACCTTC. Its translation is CASSYSALPNYGYTF.

The gene calls are TRBV18 and TRBJ1-1, with TRBD1 identical over 10 bases. The germline V gene has CDR1 KGHSH and CDR2 LQKENI. Germline trimming cut 8 bases from V and 4 bases from J; bases unmatched to any gene: 13. CDR3 length: 16 amino acids. CDR3 DNA: TGTGCCAGCGCCCCGGGACAGGGGAATGCGGGCACTGAAGCTTTCTTT. Its protein product is CASAPGQGNAGTEAFF.

This clonotype is a singleton in its sample. V and J are TRBV11-1 and TRBJ2-3, with TRBD2 matching 8 bases. This CDR3 has 15 residues. The junction had 5 bases not matched to a gene; V was cut back by 5 bases and J by 1 base. CDR1 and CDR2 (germline): SGHAT, FQDESV (reference sequence). The CDR3 loop is CASSPKTSGTDTQYF. As DNA, the CDR3 is TGTGCCAGCAGCCCCAAGACTAGCGGCACAGATACGCAGTATTTT.

The chain is built from TRBV19 and TRBJ2-1; unclear D gene. Germline assignment: CDR1 LNHDA and CDR2 SQIVND (reference sequence). The ends were cut back, 3 bases at V and 4 bases at J, with 4 bases in the middle. The CDR3 covers 12 residues. The CDR3: CASSILYNEQFF. CDR3 nucleotide sequence: TGTGCCAGTAGTATCCTATACAATGAGCAGTTCTTC. The whole variable domain, filled in from reference TRBV19 and TRBJ2-1, reads DGGITQSPKYLFRKEGQNVTLSCEQNLNHDAMYWYRQDPGQGLRLIYYSQIVNDFQKGDIAEGYSVSREKKESFPLTVTSAQKNPTAFYLCASSILYNEQFFGPGTRLTVL.

This clonotype was seen only once. The chain couples TRBV27 to TRBJ1-5; no firm D call. Germline-derived CDR1 and CDR2 are MNHEY and SMNVEV (reference sequence). Trimming removed 3 bases at V and 0 bases at J, with 9 bases between. The CDR3 is made up of 15 amino acids. The CDR3 loop reads CASSFEGLSNQPQHF. The CDR3 DNA follows: TGTGCCAGCAGTTTTGAGGGCCTTAGCAATCAGCCCCAGCATTTT.

The chain has TRBV24-1 and TRBJ2-1; D gene ambiguous. Trimming took 4 bases from V and 7 from J, leaving 22 bases between them. CDR1 is KGHDR, CDR2 SFDVKD, per germline. The CDR3 has 17 amino acids. The CDR3 DNA sequence: TGTGCCACCAGTGACCCGCTGTCTGCGGCCTTGGGTAATGAGCAGTTCTTC. Its translation is CATSDPLSAALGNEQFF.

J is TRBJ2-1 and V is TRBV5-1, with TRBD2 identical over 11 bases. Looked up from germline, CDR1 is SGHRS and CDR2 is YFSETQ. The length of the CDR3 is 15 residues. V lost 0 bases and J lost 8; bases outside the gene matches: 4. The CDR3 region has the DNA TGCGCCAGCAGCTTGGTTAGCGGGGGGGCCTATGAGCAGTTCTTC. It encodes CASSLVSGGAYEQFF.

This chain joins TRBV6-5 and TRBJ1-1, with a possible D match to TRBD1 (5 bases). Trimming took off 0 bases at V and 8 bases at J, with 13 bases between the two ends. The CDR3 length is 14 residues. Germline assignment: CDR1 MNHEY and CDR2 SVGAGI. CDR3 residues: CASSYSIGDLEAFF. The CDR3 DNA is TGTGCCAGCAGTTACTCAATAGGGGACTTGGAAGCTTTCTTT.

V gene TRBV12-3 or TRBV12-4 combines with J gene TRBJ1-1; tentative D call: TRBD1 (5 bases). The CDR3 has 14 residues. V lost 3 bases, J lost 1 base, and 9 bases lay in between. The CDR3 DNA follows: TGTGCCAGCAGTTTTGGGACTCCGAACACTGAAGCTTTCTTT. This codes for CASSFGTPNTEAFF.

This chain connects TRBV6-1 to TRBJ2-2; 11 nucleotides align to TRBD1. The CDR3 spans 15 residues. Trimming at V came to 6 bases and at J to 7 bases, leaving 7 bases not matched to a gene. Germline V gives CDR1 MNHNS, CDR2 SASEGT. The CDR3 sequence is CASSPRTGGYGELFF. As DNA, the CDR3 is TGTGCCAGCAGCCCCCGGACAGGGGGCTACGGGGAGCTGTTTTTT.

The chain couples TRBV7-9 to TRBJ2-1; perhaps D is TRBD1 or TRBD2 (5 bases each). V lost 5 bases and J lost 16, with 18 bases in between. From germline, CDR1 is SEHNR and CDR2 FQNEAQ (reference sequence). The CDR3 runs to 12 residues. In DNA form, the CDR3 reads TGTGCCAGCAGCCCCACCCGGGACGGGCCCTTCTTC. It encodes CASSPTRDGPFF.

The chain joins TRBV10-3 to TRBJ1-2; perhaps TRBD1 as D (6 bases). The CDR3 loop spans 15 amino acids. CDR1 and CDR2 from the germline V gene are ENHRY and SYGVKD. V was cut by 6 bases and J by 0 bases, with 14 bases left in between. DNA of the CDR3: TGTGCCATCAGGGGGGCTGGGCTAACTAACTATGGCTACACCTTC. Translating gives CAIRGAGLTNYGYTF.

V gene TRBV5-4 combines with J gene TRBJ2-7; D may match TRBD1 or TRBD2 (5 bases each). Trimming took off 1 base at V and 0 bases at J, with 8 bases between the two ends. CDR1 is SGHNT and CDR2 is YYREEE in the germline V gene (reference sequence). The CDR3 is made up of 14 amino acids. The CDR3 nucleotides read TGTGCCAGCAGCTTGTGGGGGAACTCCTACGAGCAGTACTTC. As protein: CASSLWGNSYEQYF.